Below, 27 T cell receptor beta chains from the same sample are listed, as sequenced in a study of cytomegalovirus exposure and HLA in healthy donors. The PCR made use of 60 Vbeta and 13 Jbeta primers. Profiled with immunoSEQ multiplex PCR; TCRdb holds only in-frame clones, not every one. The top ten clones hold 12% of a sample with tens of thousands of clones, more than 65% of them seen once. What was sequenced was PBMCs. Receptors originate from a male donor in good health and CMV-seropositive.

The chain links TRBV7-6 to TRBJ2-1, with TRBD2 as a possible D gene (5 bases). The V gene's germline CDR1 is SGHVS and CDR2 FNYEAQ. This CDR3 has 13 amino acids. Trimming removed 5 bases from V and 7 bases from J, with 12 bases in between. The CDR3 DNA follows: TGTGCCAGCAGCATTACTAGGTCAAATGAGCAGTTCTTC. It translates to CASSITRSNEQFF.

This chain uses TRBV10-1 with TRBJ2-2; 7 bases are a match to TRBD2. CDR3 length: 17 residues. Germline CDR1 is WNHNN and CDR2 is SYGVQD (reference sequence). V shed 0 bases, J shed 4 bases, and the junction held 8 bases outside the gene matches. The CDR3, as DNA: TGCGCCAGCAGTGAGTCGGAAGGGAGGGCCCCCACCGGGGAGCTGTTTTTT. This gives the protein CASSESEGRAPTGELFF.

The chain employs TRBV9 and TRBJ2-7, with 16 bases fitting TRBD2. Per the germline V gene, CDR1 is SGDLS and CDR2 is YYNGEE. There are 17 residues in the CDR3. After removal of 4 bases from V and 3 bases from J, the junction contained 7 bases not matched to a gene. This CDR3 reads CASSPGLAGGPGYEQYF. The CDR3 DNA sequence: TGTGCCAGCAGCCCGGGACTAGCGGGAGGGCCCGGCTACGAGCAGTACTTC.

The genes are TRBV6-1 and TRBJ1-4, with TRBD1 identical over 12 bases. Looked up from germline, CDR1 is MNHNS and CDR2 is SASEGT. Trimming at V came to 7 bases and at J to 7 bases, leaving 7 bases not matched to a gene. The CDR3 spans 15 residues. The CDR3 nucleotides read TGTGCCAGCAAACATACGGGACAGGGGGCTGAAAAACTGTTTTTT. Protein: CASKHTGQGAEKLFF.

The chain recombines TRBV6-6 with TRBJ2-1; TRBD2 matches at 9 bases. Germline CDR1 and CDR2: MNHNY and SVGAGI (reference sequence). The CDR3 has 16 amino acids. The V and J ends lost 4 bases and 5 bases, in that order; junction bases with no gene match: 9. DNA for the CDR3: TGTGCCAGCAGTTTCGCAGCGGGGGGAAAAAACAATGAGCAGTTCTTC. This sequence encodes CASSFAAGGKNNEQFF.

The chain joins TRBV5-1 to TRBJ2-1; the D gene is possibly TRBD2 (6 bases). From germline, CDR1 is SGHRS and CDR2 YFSETQ. The CDR3 spans 15 residues. Trimming removed 5 bases from V and 3 bases from J, with 15 bases in between. CDR3 protein: CASSTSFNHYNEQFF. CDR3 nucleotide sequence: TGCGCCAGCAGTACTAGCTTTAACCACTACAATGAGCAGTTCTTC.

The gene calls are TRBV7-8 and TRBJ2-5; 10 bases are a match to TRBD2. V shed 1 base and J 3 bases; nucleotides not matched to a gene: 8. Germline CDR1 is SGHVS and CDR2 is FQNEAQ. The CDR3 loop spans 17 amino acids. This CDR3 reads CASSLGGLAGAKETQYF. Here the CDR3 DNA reads TGTGCCAGCAGCTTAGGTGGTCTAGCGGGGGCAAAAGAGACCCAGTACTTC.

This chain uses TRBV5-8 with TRBJ2-7; no clear D. With 4 bases removed from V and 4 bases from J, the gap between germline ends came to 12 bases. This CDR3 spans 13 amino acids. CDR1 SGHTS and CDR2 YDEGEE come from the germline V gene. This chain's CDR3 is CASSASRVYEQYF. The DNA of the CDR3 is TGTGCCAGCAGCGCCTCCCGGGTGTACGAGCAGTACTTC.

The chain carries TRBV27 and TRBJ1-5, with TRBD1 as a possible D gene (5 bases). The CDR3 has 17 residues. The V gene's germline CDR1 is MNHEY and CDR2 SMNVEV (reference sequence). The V and J ends lost 5 bases and 1 base respectively, with 18 bases between them. DNA of the CDR3: TGTGCCAGCAGTCTTGACAGAAGTCTCGGCAGCAATCAGCCCCAGCATTTT. This gives the protein CASSLDRSLGSNQPQHF.

J is TRBJ2-3 and V is TRBV7-2; tentative D call: TRBD1 (6 bases). CDR3 length: 15 residues. CDR1 is SGHTA, CDR2 FQGNSA, per germline. V shed 4 bases and J shed 1 base, with 12 bases lying between them. The CDR3 DNA reads TGTGCCAGCAGCTCCAGGGGTGGGGGCACAGATACGCAGTATTTT. Translation gives CASSSRGGGTDTQYF.

The rearrangement joins TRBV6-6 to TRBJ1-3, with D maybe TRBD1 (6 bases). The germline V gene encodes CDR1 MNHNY and CDR2 SVGAGI (reference sequence). There are 16 residues in the CDR3. Between the trimmed V and J ends, which lost 5 bases and 0 bases, there was a span of 14 bases. The CDR3 region has the DNA TGTGCCAGCAGTAAGGACAGTCACCCCTCTGGAAACACCATATATTTT. Translating it yields CASSKDSHPSGNTIYF.

The table lists this clone with a count of one. The chain recombines TRBV19 with TRBJ1-5; TRBD1 matches at 9 bases. Germline trimming cut 3 bases from V and 7 bases from J; bases unmatched to any gene: 13. Germline V CDR1 and CDR2: LNHDA, SQIVND (reference sequence). CDR3 length equals 17 residues. The CDR3 spells CASSMRGQGGMRQPQHF. The DNA for the CDR3 is TGTGCCAGTAGTATGAGGGGACAGGGAGGTATGAGACAGCCCCAGCATTTT.

V is TRBV4-2 and J is TRBJ1-4; 8 bases match TRBD1. This CDR3 spans 15 amino acids. V was pared by 2 bases and J by 4 bases, with 3 bases of the junction left unmatched. Looked up from germline, CDR1 is LGHNA and CDR2 is YNFKEQ. The CDR3 reads CASSQSGQVNEKLFF. The DNA of the CDR3 is TGTGCCAGCAGCCAATCGGGACAGGTTAATGAAAAACTGTTTTTT.

V usage is TRBV27 and J usage is TRBJ2-2; 8 bases are shared with TRBD1. The CDR3 extends over 15 amino acids. V was pared by 7 bases and J by 4 bases, with 8 bases of the junction left unmatched. Germline V lookup: CDR1 MNHEY, CDR2 SMNVEV (reference sequence). The CDR3 reads CASTLTGVGTGELFF. In DNA, the CDR3 is TGTGCCAGCACATTGACAGGGGTGGGCACCGGGGAGCTGTTTTTT.

The chain carries TRBV15 and TRBJ1-2; TRBD1 might be the D (5 bases). The V gene's germline CDR1 is LNHNV and CDR2 YYDKDF (reference sequence). This CDR3 has 23 residues. The ends were cut back, 5 bases at V and 8 bases at J, with 45 bases in the middle. Here the CDR3 reads CATSPRSGRGRNWGRRERGGYTF. The CDR3 nucleotides read TGTGCCACCAGCCCTAGGTCCGGCCGTGGTAGGAATTGGGGCCGGAGAGAGCGGGGAGGCTACACCTTC.

V and J are TRBV29-1 and TRBJ2-1; D not certain. The germline V gene has CDR1 SQVTM and CDR2 ANQGSEA. V was pared by 3 bases and J by 3 bases, with 9 bases between. The CDR3 consists of 13 residues. The DNA of the CDR3 is TGCAGCGTTGAGTCTACCTACTACAATGAGCAGTTCTTC. It translates to CSVESTYYNEQFF.

This chain joins TRBV27 and TRBJ1-5, with D uncertain. CDR1 is MNHEY and CDR2 is SMNVEV in the germline V gene (reference sequence). The V end was cut by 0 bases, the J end by 0 bases, with 6 bases between. The CDR3 contains 15 residues. CDR3 coding DNA: TGTGCCAGCAGTTTATCGTACTTTAGCAATCAGCCCCAGCATTTT. Protein product: CASSLSYFSNQPQHF.

The rearrangement uses TRBV30 and TRBJ1-4; 7 bases align to TRBD1. This CDR3 region has 14 residues. V gave up 0 bases and J gave up 8 bases; unmatched junction bases: 6. In germline, CDR1 is GTSNPN, CDR2 SVGIG (reference sequence). CDR3 loop: CAWSVQGSGEKLFF. The CDR3 coding sequence is TGTGCCTGGAGTGTACAGGGGAGTGGGGAAAAACTGTTTTTT.

About this clone itself: One end of the junction fails to match germline, which may point to a read error. The V call is TRBV7-8, the J call TRBJ2-2; TRBD2 is a possible D gene (6 bases). This CDR3 has 14 residues. Germline V CDR1 and CDR2: SGHVS, FQNEAQ. CDR3 DNA sequence: TGTGCCAGCAGCTTAATTACTAAGTCGGGGGAGGTGTTTTTT. Its translation is CASSLITKSGEVFF.

In this sample, this clone turned up once. The chain has TRBV5-6 and TRBJ1-1; unclear D gene. CDR1 and CDR2 (germline): SGHDT, YYEEEE. Between the trimmed V and J ends, which lost 2 bases and 4 bases, there was a span of 9 bases. The CDR3 has 13 residues. DNA for the CDR3: TGTGCCAGCAGCTTCGTCTCGCGCACTGAAGCTTTCTTT. Its protein is CASSFVSRTEAFF.

In its sample, this clone was seen a few times. This sequence joins TRBV7-9 and TRBJ2-5; D may be TRBD1 (5 bases). V was clipped by 1 base and J by 1 base, with 10 bases between them. CDR1 and CDR2 (germline): SEHNR, FQNEAQ (reference sequence). The CDR3 runs to 15 residues. The CDR3 coding sequence is TGTGCCAGCAGCTTAGAGGACATCCTCCAAGAGACCCAGTACTTC. Translated: CASSLEDILQETQYF.

A note on this clone: A far larger clone is one base from this, pointing to a likely read error. The genes are TRBV4-2 and TRBJ2-3, with D perhaps TRBD1 (6 bases). Trimming took 3 bases from V and 9 from J, leaving 10 bases between them. Germline loops: CDR1 LGHNA, CDR2 YNFKEQ. CDR3 length: 12 residues. CDR3 sequence (DNA): TGTGCCAGCAGCCACAAGGGGGTGACGCAGTATTTT. Protein: CASSHKGVTQYF.

V and J are TRBV4-1 and TRBJ2-1; 12 positions match TRBD2. Germline V CDR1 and CDR2: MGHRA, YSYEKL. The CDR3 spans 15 residues. After removal of 4 bases from V and 7 bases from J, the junction contained 5 bases not matched to a gene. The CDR3 sequence: CASSPLAGGLNEQFF. In DNA form, the CDR3 reads TGCGCCAGCAGCCCTCTAGCGGGGGGGCTGAATGAGCAGTTCTTC.

The genes are TRBV7-9 and TRBJ1-4; tentatively, D is TRBD1 (6 bases). Trimming took 5 bases from V and 8 from J, leaving 18 bases between them. This CDR3 region has 15 residues. Looked up from germline, CDR1 is SEHNR and CDR2 is FQNEAQ (reference sequence). CDR3 sequence reads: CASSARGGYSEKLFF. DNA for the CDR3: TGTGCCAGCAGCGCAAGGGGGGGGTATTCGGAAAAACTGTTTTTT.

This clone showed up just once. V usage is TRBV2 and J usage is TRBJ2-3; the D gene is possibly TRBD1 (6 bases). V was cut by 6 bases and J by 1 base, with 14 bases left in between. The CDR3 has 15 residues. Germline V gene sequence: CDR1 SNHLY, CDR2 FYNNEI. DNA of the CDR3: TGTGCCAGCAGGGCCCAGGGGTTGGGCACAGATACGCAGTATTTT. Protein sequence: CASRAQGLGTDTQYF.

This clone has only one observation. The chain has TRBV2 and TRBJ1-3; 7 positions match TRBD1. The CDR3 contains 12 residues. Germline V CDR1 and CDR2: SNHLY, FYNNEI. The V and J ends lost 7 bases and 11 bases, in that order; junction bases with no gene match: 8. The CDR3 coding sequence is TGTGCCAGCATACCGGGACAGCACGCCATATATTTT. Amino acids: CASIPGQHAIYF. Variable domain in full (rest from reference TRBV2 and TRBJ1-3): EPEVTQTPSHQVTQMGQEVILRCVPISNHLYFYWYRQILGQKVEFLVSFYNNEISEKSEIFDDQFSVERPDGSNFTLKIRSTKLEDSAMYFCASIPGQHAIYFGEGSWLTVV.

This clone has a handful of counts. The chain uses TRBV27 and TRBJ1-5, with TRBD1 identical over 7 bases. This CDR3 region has 14 residues. The germline V gene encodes CDR1 MNHEY and CDR2 SMNVEV (reference sequence). The V gene end was trimmed by 4 bases and the J gene end by 6 bases; junction bases not matched to a gene: 6. The CDR3 coding sequence is TGTGCCAGCAGTTCACCAGGGGGTGGTCAGCCCCAGCATTTT. Translated, it gives CASSSPGGGQPQHF.